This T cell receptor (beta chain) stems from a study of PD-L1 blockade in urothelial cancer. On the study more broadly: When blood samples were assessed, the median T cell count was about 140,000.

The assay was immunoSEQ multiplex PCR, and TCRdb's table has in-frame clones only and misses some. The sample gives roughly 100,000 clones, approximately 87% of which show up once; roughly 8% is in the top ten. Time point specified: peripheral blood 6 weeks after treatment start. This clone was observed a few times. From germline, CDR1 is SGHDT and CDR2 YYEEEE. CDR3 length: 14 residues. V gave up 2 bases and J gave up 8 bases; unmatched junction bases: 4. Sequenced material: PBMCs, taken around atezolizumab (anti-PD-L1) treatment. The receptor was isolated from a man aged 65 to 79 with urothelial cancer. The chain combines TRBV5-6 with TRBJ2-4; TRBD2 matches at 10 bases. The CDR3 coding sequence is TGTGCCAGCAGCTTAAAGCGGGGGGGGGACATTCAGTACTTC. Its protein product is CASSLKRGGDIQYF. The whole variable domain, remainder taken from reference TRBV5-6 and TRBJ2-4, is DAGVTQSPTHLIKTRGQQVTLRCSPKSGHDTVSWYQQALGQGPQFIFQYYEEEERQRGNFPDRFSGHQFPNYSSELNVNALLLGDSALYLCASSLKRGGDIQYFGAGTRLSVL.